The 6 T cell receptor beta chains reported below all come from one sample, sequenced in a study of blood T cell repertoires in COVID-19. The data were produced by immunoSEQ multiplex PCR, yet TCRdb's version contains in-frame clones alone and is incomplete. The sample has 75,000 to 95,000 clones; 80% to 85% are singletons. Sequenced: peripheral blood. The receptor set was obtained from a human donor in a cohort sampled during active COVID-19.

This clone was recorded only once. The chain uses TRBV9 and TRBJ2-5; perhaps TRBD1 as D (6 bases). Germline V lookup: CDR1 SGDLS, CDR2 YYNGEE. The CDR3 has 16 residues. V was pared by 0 bases and J by 5 bases, with 17 bases between. This CDR3 is CASSVGLQGVRETQYF. Here the CDR3 DNA reads TGTGCCAGCAGCGTAGGGTTACAGGGAGTACGGGAGACCCAGTACTTC.

Only a few counts were recorded for this clone. The V gene is TRBV7-8, the J gene TRBJ1-5, with TRBD1 as a possible D gene (6 bases). V was clipped by 2 bases and J by 4 bases, with 21 bases between them. CDR3 size: 18 residues. CDR1 SGHVS and CDR2 FQNEAQ come from the germline V gene. This chain's CDR3 is CASSLNYGDNSRNQPQHF. CDR3 bases: TGTGCCAGCAGCTTAAATTATGGGGACAATAGTCGGAATCAGCCCCAGCATTTT.

The chain joins TRBV6-5 to TRBJ1-1; TRBD1 matches 8 bases. Trimming at V came to 3 bases and at J to 6 bases, leaving 3 bases not matched to a gene. Germline CDR1 reads MNHEY; CDR2 reads SVGAGI. The CDR3 totals 13 residues. The CDR3 nucleotides are TGTGCCAGCAGTTATGACAGGGGAGCTGAAGCTTTCTTT. It is translated as CASSYDRGAEAFF.

The chain recombines TRBV6-5 with TRBJ2-1; perhaps TRBD1 as D (6 bases). The CDR3 totals 12 residues. The V and J ends lost 6 bases and 9 bases respectively, with 12 bases between them. Germline CDR1 reads MNHEY; CDR2 reads SVGAGI. CDR3 sequence (DNA): TGTGCCAGCAGACAACTAGGGGGTGAGCAGTTCTTC. Its protein product is CASRQLGGEQFF.

The rearrangement links TRBV29-1 to TRBJ1-2; possibly TRBD1 for D (6 bases). The germline V gene has CDR1 SQVTM and CDR2 ANQGSEA. V was pared by 7 bases and J by 1 base, with 13 bases between. The CDR3 is made up of 13 amino acids. This chain's CDR3 is CSAQGRFNYGYTF. The CDR3, as DNA: TGCAGCGCCCAGGGGCGGTTTAACTATGGCTACACCTTC. The full variable domain, completed using reference TRBV29-1 and TRBJ1-2, is SAVISQKPSRDICQRGTSLTIQCQVDSQVTMMFWYRQQPGQSLTLIATANQGSEATYESGFVIDKFPISRPNLTFSTLTVSNMSPEDSSIYLCSAQGRFNYGYTFGSGTRLTVV.

This rearrangement joins TRBV18 to TRBJ2-5, with 7 nucleotides matching TRBD1. The CDR3 spans 16 residues. CDR1 KGHSH and CDR2 LQKENI come from the germline V gene. The J segment lost 3 bases and the V segment lost 8 bases, leaving 15 bases of the junction unmatched. The CDR3 here is CASLGGQERGKETQYF. The CDR3 nucleotides are TGTGCCAGCCTAGGGGGCCAGGAGAGGGGAAAAGAGACCCAGTACTTC.